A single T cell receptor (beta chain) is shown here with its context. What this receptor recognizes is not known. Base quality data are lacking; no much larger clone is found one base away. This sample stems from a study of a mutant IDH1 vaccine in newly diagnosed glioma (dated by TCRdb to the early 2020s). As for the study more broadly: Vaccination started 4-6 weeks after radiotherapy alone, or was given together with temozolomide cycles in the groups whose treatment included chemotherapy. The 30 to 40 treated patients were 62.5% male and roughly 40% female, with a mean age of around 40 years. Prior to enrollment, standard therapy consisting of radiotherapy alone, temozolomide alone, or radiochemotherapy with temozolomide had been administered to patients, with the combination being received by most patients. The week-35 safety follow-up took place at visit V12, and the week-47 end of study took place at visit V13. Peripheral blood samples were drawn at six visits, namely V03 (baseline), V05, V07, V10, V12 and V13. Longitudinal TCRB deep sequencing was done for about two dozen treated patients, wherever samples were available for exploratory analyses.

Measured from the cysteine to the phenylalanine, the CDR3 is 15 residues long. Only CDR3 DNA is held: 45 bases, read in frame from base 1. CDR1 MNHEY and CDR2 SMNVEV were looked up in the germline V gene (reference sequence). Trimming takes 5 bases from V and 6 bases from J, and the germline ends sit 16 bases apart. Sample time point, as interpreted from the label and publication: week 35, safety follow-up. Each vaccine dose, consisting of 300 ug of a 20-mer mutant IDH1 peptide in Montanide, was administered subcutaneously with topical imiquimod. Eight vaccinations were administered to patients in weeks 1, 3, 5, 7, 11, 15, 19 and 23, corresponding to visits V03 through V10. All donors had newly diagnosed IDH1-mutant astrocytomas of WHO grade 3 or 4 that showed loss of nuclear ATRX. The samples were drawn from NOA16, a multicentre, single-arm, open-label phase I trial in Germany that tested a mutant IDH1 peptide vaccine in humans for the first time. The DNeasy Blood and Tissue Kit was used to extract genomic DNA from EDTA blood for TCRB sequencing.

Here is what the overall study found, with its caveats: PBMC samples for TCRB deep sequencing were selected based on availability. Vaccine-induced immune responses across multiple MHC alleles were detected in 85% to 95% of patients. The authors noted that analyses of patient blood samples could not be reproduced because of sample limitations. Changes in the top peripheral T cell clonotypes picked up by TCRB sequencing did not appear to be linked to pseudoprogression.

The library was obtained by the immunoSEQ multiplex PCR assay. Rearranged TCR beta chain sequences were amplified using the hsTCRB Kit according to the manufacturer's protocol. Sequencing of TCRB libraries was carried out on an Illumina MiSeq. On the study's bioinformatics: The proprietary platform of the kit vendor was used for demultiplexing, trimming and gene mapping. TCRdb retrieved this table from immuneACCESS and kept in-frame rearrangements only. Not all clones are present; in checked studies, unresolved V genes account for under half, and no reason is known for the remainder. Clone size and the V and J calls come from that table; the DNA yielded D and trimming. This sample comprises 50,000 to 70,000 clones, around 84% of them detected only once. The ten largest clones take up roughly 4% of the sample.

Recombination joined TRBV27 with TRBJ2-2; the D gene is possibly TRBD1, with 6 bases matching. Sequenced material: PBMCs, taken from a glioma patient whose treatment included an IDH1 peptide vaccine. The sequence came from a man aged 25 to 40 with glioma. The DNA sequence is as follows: TGTGCCAGCAGTAATGTAGCAGGGGTGGCCGGGGAGCTGTTTTTT. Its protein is CASSNVAGVAGELFF.